These 16 T cell receptor beta chains originate from one sample sequenced in a study of blood T cell repertoires in COVID-19. Assay: immunoSEQ multiplex PCR; the TCRdb copy retains only in-frame clones and omits some. Altogether 150,000 to 180,000 clones are present, 78% being singletons, with the ten largest covering roughly 1.7%. The sequencing input was peripheral blood. The receptors originated from a man at least 80 years old with acute or convalescent COVID-19.

V and J are TRBV5-1 and TRBJ2-5; TRBD1 matches 10 bases. Trimming removed 3 bases from V and 4 bases from J; junction bases left unmatched: 6. The CDR3 is made up of 15 amino acids. The V gene's germline CDR1 is SGHRS and CDR2 YFSETQ. The CDR3 protein is CASSWGTGEGETQYF. In nucleotides, the CDR3 is TGCGCCAGCAGCTGGGGGACAGGGGAGGGAGAGACCCAGTACTTC.

This clone was counted ten times or more. The rearrangement links TRBV7-8 to TRBJ2-2; a possible D gene is TRBD2 (6 bases). Looked up from germline, CDR1 is SGHVS and CDR2 is FQNEAQ. The CDR3 sequence is 17 residues long. The V and J ends lost 5 bases and 0 bases respectively, with 16 bases between them. In DNA form, the CDR3 reads TGTGCCAGCAGCACCCGAGCGGGCCAGGCGAACACCGGGGAGCTGTTTTTT. Amino acids: CASSTRAGQANTGELFF.

V and J are TRBV3-1 (or the pseudogene TRBV3-2) and TRBJ1-4; 8 bases agree with TRBD1. Germline lookup yields CDR1 LGHDT and CDR2 YNNKEL (reference sequence). V shed 8 bases and J 8 bases; nucleotides not matched to a gene: 10. This CDR3 region has 14 residues. The CDR3 coding sequence is TGTGCCAGCTCCGCGACAGGGGCTGGAGAAAAACTGTTTTTT. Protein product: CASSATGAGEKLFF.

V is TRBV13 and J is TRBJ1-2; 9 bases map to TRBD1. The CDR3 spans 16 residues. V lost 5 bases to trimming and J lost 0 bases; unmatched junction nucleotides: 7. CDR1 and CDR2 (germline): PRHDT, FYEKMQ (reference sequence). CDR3 protein: CASSPDRGNTNYGYTF. As DNA, the CDR3 is TGTGCCAGCAGCCCGGACAGGGGAAATACTAACTATGGCTACACCTTC.

V usage is TRBV10-3 and J usage is TRBJ2-5; D is perhaps TRBD2 (6 bases). The germline V gene encodes CDR1 ENHRY and CDR2 SYGVKD. CDR3 length: 14 amino acids. V dropped 7 bases and J dropped 2 bases, with 14 bases sitting between them. The CDR3 bases are TGTGCCATCACTAATCCCGGGACTCAAGAGACCCAGTACTTC. As protein: CAITNPGTQETQYF.

The V and J genes are TRBV5-5 and TRBJ2-7, with D uncertain. CDR1 SGHKS and CDR2 YYEKEE come from the germline V gene (reference sequence). The CDR3 extends over 13 amino acids. Between the trimmed V and J ends, which lost 2 bases and 2 bases, there was a span of 8 bases. The CDR3 coding sequence is TGTGCCAGCAGCTTTGGCAGTACCTACGAGCAGTACTTC. It is translated as CASSFGSTYEQYF. Full variable domain (rest looked up from reference TRBV5-5 and TRBJ2-7): DAGVTQSPTHLIKTRGQQVTLRCSPISGHKSVSWYQQVLGQGPQFIFQYYEKEERGRGNFPDRFSARQFPNYSSELNVNALLLGDSALYLCASSFGSTYEQYFGPGTRLTVT.

This chain joins TRBV7-2 and TRBJ1-1; 8 bases map to TRBD1. The CDR3 extends over 15 amino acids. The junction had 8 bases not matched to a gene; V was cut back by 5 bases and J by 3 bases. Germline CDR1 reads SGHTA; CDR2 reads FQGNSA. CDR3 DNA sequence: TGTGCCAGCAGCCCTCAGGACAGGGTGGACACTGAAGCTTTCTTT. As protein: CASSPQDRVDTEAFF.

The rearrangement joins TRBV5-1 to TRBJ1-1; TRBD1 matches 7 bases. CDR1 and CDR2 (germline): SGHRS, YFSETQ. V lost 3 bases to trimming and J lost 0 bases; unmatched junction nucleotides: 8. The CDR3 length is 16 residues. The CDR3 spells CASSSNPGQMNTEAFF. CDR3 bases: TGCGCCAGCAGCTCAAACCCGGGACAGATGAACACTGAAGCTTTCTTT. Full variable domain (remainder filled in from reference TRBV5-1 and TRBJ1-1): KAGVTQTPRYLIKTRGQQVTLSCSPISGHRSVSWYQQTPGQGLQFLFEYFSETQRNKGNFPGRFSGRQFSNSRSEMNVSTLELGDSALYLCASSSNPGQMNTEAFFGQGTRLTVV.

The V call is TRBV30, the J call TRBJ1-1; 7 bases fit TRBD1. CDR3 length: 13 amino acids. V shed 7 bases, J shed 1 base, and the junction held 6 bases outside the gene matches. Per germline, CDR1 GTSNPN and CDR2 SVGIG (reference sequence). This CDR3 reads CAFYRGQNTEAFF. For the CDR3, the DNA is TGTGCCTTTTACAGGGGACAGAACACTGAAGCTTTCTTT. Complete variable domain (other parts from reference TRBV30 and TRBJ1-1): SQTIHQWPATLVQPVGSPLSLECTVEGTSNPNLYWYRQAAGRGLQLLFYSVGIGQISSEVPQNLSASRPQDRQFILSSKKLLLSDSGFYLCAFYRGQNTEAFFGQGTRLTVV.

This chain connects TRBV4-2 to TRBJ2-5; 11 bases match TRBD2. J gave up 4 bases and V 1 base, and 8 bases lay outside the gene matches. CDR1 LGHNA and CDR2 YNFKEQ come from the germline V gene. This CDR3 spans 17 amino acids. The CDR3, as DNA: TGTGCCAGCAGCCAAGGGGGTAGCGGGGGGGCCGGAGAGACCCAGTACTTC. It is translated as CASSQGGSGGAGETQYF.

V and J are TRBV15 and TRBJ1-5; D is undetermined. This CDR3 region has 19 residues. CDR1 is LNHNV and CDR2 is YYDKDF in the germline V gene (reference sequence). V was cut by 5 bases and J by 2 bases, with 25 bases left in between. CDR3 DNA: TGTGCCACCAGCTCTTCATCGGCCGTCTCGGGAAGAGGCAATCAGCCCCAGCATTTT. Its protein is CATSSSSAVSGRGNQPQHF.

On this clone: In the same sample, other DNA sequences code for this CDR3. The CDR3 bases are TGCGCCAGCAGCTTAACAGGGCCTGAGACCCAGTACTTC. This translates into CASSLTGPETQYF. This chain joins TRBV5-1 and TRBJ2-5; D possibly corresponds to TRBD1 (6 bases). Trimming stripped 2 bases from V and 5 bases from J, with 10 bases between. This CDR3 is 13 amino acids long. CDR1 and CDR2 from the germline V gene are SGHRS and YFSETQ.

V and J are TRBV10-3 and TRBJ2-2, with a tentative D call TRBD2 (6 bases). There are 13 residues in the CDR3. From germline, CDR1 is ENHRY and CDR2 SYGVKD. The CDR3 DNA reads TGTGCTACAGGCGGGGTGAACACCGGGGAGCTGTTTTTT. Amino acids: CATGGVNTGELFF.

The rearrangement links TRBV11-3 to TRBJ2-2, with 8 bases lining up with TRBD2. The V and J ends lost 4 bases and 7 bases, in that order; junction bases with no gene match: 8. CDR1 SGHNT and CDR2 YENEEA come from the germline V gene. The CDR3 runs to 15 residues. The DNA for the CDR3 is TGTGCCAGCAGCTCCGGCTCGGGGGGGATCGGGGAGCTGTTTTTT. This translates into CASSSGSGGIGELFF. Using reference TRBV11-3 and TRBJ2-2 for the parts outside the CDR3, the full variable domain is EAGVVQSPRYKIIEKKQPVAFWCNPISGHNTLYWYLQNLGQGPELLIRYENEEAVDDSQLPKDRFSAERLKGVDSTLKIQPAELGDSAVYLCASSSGSGGIGELFFGEGSRLTVL.

CDR3 bases: TGTGCCAGCAGCTCTACCAGCGGACTGGTTAATCAGCCCCAGCATTTT. Translating it yields CASSSTSGLVNQPQHF. This rearrangement joins TRBV7-6 to TRBJ1-5, with no clear D. CDR1 and CDR2 (germline): SGHVS, FNYEAQ. CDR3 length: 16 amino acids. Trimming left V 4 bases short and J 4 bases short, with 17 bases between.

This clone was detected a few times. This chain uses TRBV30 with TRBJ2-7; 8 bases map to TRBD1. Germline V gives CDR1 GTSNPN, CDR2 SVGIG (reference sequence). The V gene end was trimmed by 1 base and the J gene end by 2 bases; junction bases not matched to a gene: 4. This CDR3 has 14 amino acids. The CDR3 loop reads CAWSGQGPTYEQYF. In nucleotides, the CDR3 is TGTGCCTGGAGTGGACAGGGGCCCACCTACGAGCAGTACTTC.